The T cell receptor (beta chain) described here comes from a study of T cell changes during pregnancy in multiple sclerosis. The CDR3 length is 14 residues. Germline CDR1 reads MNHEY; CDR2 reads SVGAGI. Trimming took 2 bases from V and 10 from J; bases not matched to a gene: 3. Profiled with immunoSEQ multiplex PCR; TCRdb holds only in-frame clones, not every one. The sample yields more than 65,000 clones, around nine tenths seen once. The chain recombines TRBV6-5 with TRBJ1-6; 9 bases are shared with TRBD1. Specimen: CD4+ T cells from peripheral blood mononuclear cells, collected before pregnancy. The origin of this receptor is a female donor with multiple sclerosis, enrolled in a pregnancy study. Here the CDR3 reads CASSYRTGDSPLHF. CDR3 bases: TGTGCCAGCAGTTACCGGACAGGGGACTCACCCCTCCACTTT.